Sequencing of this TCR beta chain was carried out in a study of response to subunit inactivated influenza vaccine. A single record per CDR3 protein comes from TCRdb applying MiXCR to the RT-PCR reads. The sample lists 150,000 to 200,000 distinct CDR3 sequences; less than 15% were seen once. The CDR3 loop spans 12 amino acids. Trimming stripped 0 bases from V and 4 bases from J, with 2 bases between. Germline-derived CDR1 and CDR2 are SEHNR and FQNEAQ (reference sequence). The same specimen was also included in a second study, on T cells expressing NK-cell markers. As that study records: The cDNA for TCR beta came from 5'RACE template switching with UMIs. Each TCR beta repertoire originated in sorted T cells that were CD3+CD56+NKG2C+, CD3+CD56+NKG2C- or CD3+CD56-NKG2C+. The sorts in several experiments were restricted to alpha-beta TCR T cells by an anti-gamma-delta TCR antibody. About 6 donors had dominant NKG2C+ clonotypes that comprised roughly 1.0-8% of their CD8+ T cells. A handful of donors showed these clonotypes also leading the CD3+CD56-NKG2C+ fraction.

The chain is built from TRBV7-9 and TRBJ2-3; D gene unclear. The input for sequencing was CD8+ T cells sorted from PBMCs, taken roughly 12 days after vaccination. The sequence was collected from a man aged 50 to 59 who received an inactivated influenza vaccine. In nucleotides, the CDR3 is TGTGCCAGCAGCTTAGCTTCAGATACGCAGTATTTT. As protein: CASSLASDTQYF.